The 6 T cell receptor beta chains below all came from one sample that was sequenced in a study of T cell responses to AZD1222 COVID-19 vaccine. Profiling relied on immunoSEQ multiplex PCR, and the TCRdb table lists in-frame clones only, not all of them. Of around 120,000 clones listed, 92% were seen once; the top ten hold 13% to 15%. The specimen comprised peripheral blood, sampled on day 0 of AZD1222 vaccination. These receptors all come from an adult in good health.

The rearrangement joins TRBV9 to TRBJ2-1, with D possibly being TRBD2 (5 bases). Looked up from germline, CDR1 is SGDLS and CDR2 is YYNGEE. The CDR3 covers 15 residues. V was trimmed by 3 bases and J by 3 bases, leaving 13 bases between them. This chain's CDR3 is CASSGHGSSYNEQFF. DNA of the CDR3: TGTGCCAGCAGCGGCCATGGGAGTAGCTACAATGAGCAGTTCTTC.

Only one count was recorded for this clone. The CDR3 region is CASSYRERNTEAFF. The CDR3 DNA reads TGTGCCAGCAGTTACAGGGAGCGTAACACTGAAGCTTTCTTT. This chain uses TRBV6-5 with TRBJ1-1; D is unclear. Deletions cut 2 bases from V and 2 bases from J, with 9 bases between. Germline V CDR1 and CDR2: MNHEY, SVGAGI. This CDR3 has 14 residues.

The gene calls are TRBV7-6 and TRBJ1-6; weak D call: TRBD1 (5 bases). The CDR3 has 18 residues. Germline V lookup: CDR1 SGHVS, CDR2 FNYEAQ. Trimming took off 1 base at V and 1 base at J, with 14 bases between the two ends. The CDR3 DNA reads as TGTGCCAGCAGCTTAGTGAAGGCAGGGTGGTCCTATAATTCACCCCTCCACTTT. Translation: CASSLVKAGWSYNSPLHF.

A single count supports this clone. The rearrangement links TRBV27 to TRBJ2-2; D possibly corresponds to TRBD1 (5 bases). The CDR3 length is 13 residues. V lost 6 bases, J lost 3 bases, and 8 bases lay in between. Germline CDR1 and CDR2: MNHEY and SMNVEV (reference sequence). CDR3 loop: CASSQGDTGELFF. CDR3 nucleotides: TGTGCCAGCAGCCAGGGTGACACCGGGGAGCTGTTTTTT.

The chain recombines TRBV27 with TRBJ1-6, with no clear D. The V end lost 2 bases, the J end lost 7 bases, and 9 bases lay between the germline ends. This CDR3 comprises 14 residues. Germline CDR1 reads MNHEY; CDR2 reads SMNVEV (reference sequence). The CDR3 bases are TGTGCCAGCAGTTTAGACGGAATGAATTCACCCCTCCACTTT. Its protein product is CASSLDGMNSPLHF.

The V and J genes are TRBV19 and TRBJ1-4, with D hard to call. Germline V gene lookup returns CDR1 LNHDA and CDR2 SQIVND (reference sequence). V lost 3 bases and J lost 4, with 12 bases in between. This CDR3 is 15 amino acids long. The CDR3 DNA follows: TGTGCCAGTAGTATTATCGGTGCTGGTAATGAAAAACTGTTTTTT. Amino acids: CASSIIGAGNEKLFF.